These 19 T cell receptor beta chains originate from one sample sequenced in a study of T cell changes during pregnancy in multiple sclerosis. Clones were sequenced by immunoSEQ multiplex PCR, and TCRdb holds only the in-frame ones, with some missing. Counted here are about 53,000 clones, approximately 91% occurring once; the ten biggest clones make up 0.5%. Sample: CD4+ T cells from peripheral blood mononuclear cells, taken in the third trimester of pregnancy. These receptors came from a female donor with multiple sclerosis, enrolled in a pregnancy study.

The CDR3 nucleotides read TGTGCCAGCAGCCCTGCAAGGGGCGGGGAGCTGTTTTTT. This sequence encodes CASSPARGGELFF. This chain links TRBV7-2 with TRBJ2-2; tentatively, D is TRBD1 (5 bases). This CDR3 contains 13 residues. Trimming left V 5 bases short and J 7 bases short, with 11 bases between. In germline, CDR1 is SGHTA, CDR2 FQGNSA. The variable domain in full, completed from reference TRBV7-2 and TRBJ2-2, reads GAGVSQSPSNKVTEKGKDVELRCDPISGHTALYWYRQSLGQGLEFLIYFQGNSAPDKSGLPSDRFSAERTGGSVSTLTIQRTQQEDSAVYLCASSPARGGELFFGEGSRLTVL.

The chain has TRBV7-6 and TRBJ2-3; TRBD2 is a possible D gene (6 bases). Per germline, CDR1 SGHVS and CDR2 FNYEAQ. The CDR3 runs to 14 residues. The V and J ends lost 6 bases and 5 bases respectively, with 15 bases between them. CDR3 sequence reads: CASRDRGYGDTQYF. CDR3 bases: TGTGCCAGCAGGGATCGGGGGTATGGAGATACGCAGTATTTT.

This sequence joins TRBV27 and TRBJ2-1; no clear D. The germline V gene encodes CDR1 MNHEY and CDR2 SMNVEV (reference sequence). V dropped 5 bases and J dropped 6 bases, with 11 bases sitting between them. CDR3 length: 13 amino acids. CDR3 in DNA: TGTGCCAGCAGTGCGACTTATAGCAATGAGCAGTTCTTC. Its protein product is CASSATYSNEQFF.

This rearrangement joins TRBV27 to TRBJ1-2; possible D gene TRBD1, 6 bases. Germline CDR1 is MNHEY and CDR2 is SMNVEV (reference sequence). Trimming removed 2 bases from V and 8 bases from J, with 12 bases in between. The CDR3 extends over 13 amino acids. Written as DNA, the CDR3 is TGTGCCAGCAGTTTACTGGGGGCGATAGGCTACACCTTC. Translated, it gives CASSLLGAIGYTF.

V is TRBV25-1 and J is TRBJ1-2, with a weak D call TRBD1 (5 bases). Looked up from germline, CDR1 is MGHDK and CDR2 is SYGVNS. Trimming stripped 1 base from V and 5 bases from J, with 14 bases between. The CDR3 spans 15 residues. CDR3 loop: CASSESQGQGYGYTF. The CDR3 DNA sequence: TGTGCCAGCAGTGAATCTCAAGGACAAGGGTATGGCTACACCTTC.

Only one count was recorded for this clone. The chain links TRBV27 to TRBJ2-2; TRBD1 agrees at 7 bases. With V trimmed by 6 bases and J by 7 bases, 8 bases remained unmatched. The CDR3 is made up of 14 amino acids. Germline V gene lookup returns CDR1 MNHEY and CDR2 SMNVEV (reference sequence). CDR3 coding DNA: TGTGCCAGCAGCCCAGGGACAGAGGTCGGGGAGCTGTTTTTT. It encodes CASSPGTEVGELFF.

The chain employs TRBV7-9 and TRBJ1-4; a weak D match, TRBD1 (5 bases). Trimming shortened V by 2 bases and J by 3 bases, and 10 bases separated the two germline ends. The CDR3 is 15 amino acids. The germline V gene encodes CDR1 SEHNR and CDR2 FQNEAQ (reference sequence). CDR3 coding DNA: TGTGCCAGCAGCTTACCGGCAGGGCCTAATGAAAAACTGTTTTTT. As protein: CASSLPAGPNEKLFF.

CDR3 bases: TGTGCCAGCAGCTTTGGGGGGACCTACAATGAGCAGTTCTTC. Translation: CASSFGGTYNEQFF. The chain combines TRBV11-3 with TRBJ2-1; the D gene is possibly TRBD2 (6 bases). V lost 3 bases and J lost 2, with 8 bases in between. This CDR3 is 14 amino acids long. Germline CDR1 and CDR2: SGHNT and YENEEA.

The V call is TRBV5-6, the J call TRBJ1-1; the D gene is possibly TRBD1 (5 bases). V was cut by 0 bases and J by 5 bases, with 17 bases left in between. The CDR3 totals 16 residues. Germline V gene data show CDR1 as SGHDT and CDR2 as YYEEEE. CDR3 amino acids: CASSLGGRSFGTEAFF. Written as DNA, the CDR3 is TGTGCCAGCAGCTTGGGGGGCAGGAGTTTTGGGACTGAAGCTTTCTTT.

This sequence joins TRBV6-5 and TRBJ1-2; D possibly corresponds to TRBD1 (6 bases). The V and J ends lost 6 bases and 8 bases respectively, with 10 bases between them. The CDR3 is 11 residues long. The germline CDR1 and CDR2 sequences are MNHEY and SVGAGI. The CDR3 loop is CASRNRVGYTF. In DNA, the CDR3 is TGTGCCAGCAGAAACAGGGTCGGCTACACCTTC.

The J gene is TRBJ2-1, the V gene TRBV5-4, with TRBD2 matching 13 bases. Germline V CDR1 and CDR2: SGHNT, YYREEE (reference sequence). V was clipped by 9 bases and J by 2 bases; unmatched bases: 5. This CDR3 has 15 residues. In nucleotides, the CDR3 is TGTGCCACCACTAGCGGGGGGGCTCCCTACAATGAGCAGTTCTTC. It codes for CATTSGGAPYNEQFF.

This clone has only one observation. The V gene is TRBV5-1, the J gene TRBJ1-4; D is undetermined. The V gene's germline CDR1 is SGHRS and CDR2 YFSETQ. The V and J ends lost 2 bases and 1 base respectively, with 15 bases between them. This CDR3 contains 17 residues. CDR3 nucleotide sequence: TGCGCCAGCAGCTTTGATTTTCTAGGTGGAACTAATGAAAAACTGTTTTTT. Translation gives CASSFDFLGGTNEKLFF. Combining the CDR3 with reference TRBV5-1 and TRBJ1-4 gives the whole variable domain KAGVTQTPRYLIKTRGQQVTLSCSPISGHRSVSWYQQTPGQGLQFLFEYFSETQRNKGNFPGRFSGRQFSNSRSEMNVSTLELGDSALYLCASSFDFLGGTNEKLFFGSGTQLSVL.

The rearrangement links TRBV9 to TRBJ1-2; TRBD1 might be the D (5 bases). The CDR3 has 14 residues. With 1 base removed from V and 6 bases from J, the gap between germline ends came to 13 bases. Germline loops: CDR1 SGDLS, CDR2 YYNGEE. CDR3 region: CASSVKVTGDGYTF. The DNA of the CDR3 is TGTGCCAGCAGCGTAAAAGTGACGGGGGATGGCTACACCTTC.

The CDR3 loop is CSGRGGLVINEQFF. CDR3 nucleotides: TGCAGCGGACGAGGGGGACTAGTAATCAATGAGCAGTTCTTC. The chain is built from TRBV29-1 and TRBJ2-1, with TRBD2 matching 8 bases. This CDR3 has 14 amino acids. Germline CDR1 reads SQVTM; CDR2 reads ANQGSEA. J gave up 6 bases and V 7 bases, and 11 bases lay outside the gene matches.

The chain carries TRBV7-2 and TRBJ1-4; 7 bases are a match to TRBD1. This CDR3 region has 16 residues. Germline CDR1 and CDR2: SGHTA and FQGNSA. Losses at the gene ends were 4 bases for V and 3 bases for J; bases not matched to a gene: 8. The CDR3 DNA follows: TGTGCCAGCAGCTATGACAGGGTCTCCGCTAATGAAAAACTGTTTTTT. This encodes CASSYDRVSANEKLFF. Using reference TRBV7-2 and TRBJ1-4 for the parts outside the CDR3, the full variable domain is GAGVSQSPSNKVTEKGKDVELRCDPISGHTALYWYRQSLGQGLEFLIYFQGNSAPDKSGLPSDRFSAERTGGSVSTLTIQRTQQEDSAVYLCASSYDRVSANEKLFFGSGTQLSVL.

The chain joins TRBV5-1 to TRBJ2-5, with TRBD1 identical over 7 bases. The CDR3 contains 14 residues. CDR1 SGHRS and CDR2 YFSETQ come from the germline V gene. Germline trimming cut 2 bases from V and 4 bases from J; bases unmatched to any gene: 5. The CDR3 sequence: CASSFGRQGETQYF. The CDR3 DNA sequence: TGCGCCAGCAGCTTCGGTCGACAGGGAGAGACCCAGTACTTC.

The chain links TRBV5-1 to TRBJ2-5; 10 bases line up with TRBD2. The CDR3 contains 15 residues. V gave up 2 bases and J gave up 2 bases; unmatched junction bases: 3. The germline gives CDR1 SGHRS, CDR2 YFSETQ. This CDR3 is CASSFPLAGQETQYF. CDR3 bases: TGCGCCAGCAGCTTCCCACTAGCGGGGCAAGAGACCCAGTACTTC.

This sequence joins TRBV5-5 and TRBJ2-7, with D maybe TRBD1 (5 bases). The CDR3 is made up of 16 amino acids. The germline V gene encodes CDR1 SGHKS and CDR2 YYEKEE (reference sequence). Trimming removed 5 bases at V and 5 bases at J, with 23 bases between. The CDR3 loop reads CASSSPGSIRGHEQYF. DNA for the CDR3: TGTGCCAGCAGTTCCCCTGGGTCGATTAGGGGCCACGAGCAGTACTTC.

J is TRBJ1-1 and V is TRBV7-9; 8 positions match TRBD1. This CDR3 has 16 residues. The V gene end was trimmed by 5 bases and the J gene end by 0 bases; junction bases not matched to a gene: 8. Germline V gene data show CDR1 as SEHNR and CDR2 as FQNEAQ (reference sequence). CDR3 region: CASSTNRGGLNTEAFF. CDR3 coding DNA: TGTGCCAGCAGCACGAACAGGGGGGGGCTGAACACTGAAGCTTTCTTT.